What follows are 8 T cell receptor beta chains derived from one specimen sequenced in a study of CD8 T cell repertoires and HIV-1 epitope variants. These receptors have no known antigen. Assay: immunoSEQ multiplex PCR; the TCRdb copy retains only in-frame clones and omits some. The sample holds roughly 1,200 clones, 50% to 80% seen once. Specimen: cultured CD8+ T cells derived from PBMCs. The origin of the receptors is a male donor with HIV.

CDR3: CASSLGGNTEAFF. CDR3 bases: TGTGCCAGCAGCTTGGGGGGGAACACTGAAGCTTTCTTT. The chain has TRBV5-4 and TRBJ1-1; D is ambiguous. There are 13 residues in the CDR3. Germline values: CDR1 SGHNT, CDR2 YYREEE (reference sequence). Trimming stripped 0 bases from V and 1 base from J, with 4 bases between.

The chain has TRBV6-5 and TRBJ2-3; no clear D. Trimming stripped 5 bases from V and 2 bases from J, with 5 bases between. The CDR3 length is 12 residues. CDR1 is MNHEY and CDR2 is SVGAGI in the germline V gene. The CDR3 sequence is CASSGDTDTQYF. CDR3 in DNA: TGTGCCAGCAGTGGAGACACAGATACGCAGTATTTT.

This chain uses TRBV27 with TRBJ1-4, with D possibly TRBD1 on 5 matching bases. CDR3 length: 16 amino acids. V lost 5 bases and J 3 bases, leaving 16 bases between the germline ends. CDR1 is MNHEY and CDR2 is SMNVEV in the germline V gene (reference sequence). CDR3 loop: CASSPLAAGSNEKLFF. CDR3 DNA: TGTGCCAGCAGTCCCCTAGCGGCAGGGTCTAATGAAAAACTGTTTTTT. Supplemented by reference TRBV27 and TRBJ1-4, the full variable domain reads EAQVTQNPRYLITVTGKKLTVTCSQNMNHEYMSWYRQDPGLGLRQIYYSMNVEVTDKGDVPEGYKVSRKEKRNFPLILESPSPNQTSLYFCASSPLAAGSNEKLFFGSGTQLSVL.

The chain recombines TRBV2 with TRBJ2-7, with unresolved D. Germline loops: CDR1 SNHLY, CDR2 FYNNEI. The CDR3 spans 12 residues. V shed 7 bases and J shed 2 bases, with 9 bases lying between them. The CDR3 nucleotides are TGTGCCAGCACGGCCAGCACCTACGAGCAGTACTTC. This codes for CASTASTYEQYF.

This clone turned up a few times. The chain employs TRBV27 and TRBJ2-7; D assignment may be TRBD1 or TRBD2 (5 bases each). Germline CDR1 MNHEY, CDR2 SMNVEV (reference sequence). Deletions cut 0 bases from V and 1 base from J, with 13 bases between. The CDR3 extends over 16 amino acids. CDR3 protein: CASSLSLGTLSYEQYF. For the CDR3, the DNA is TGTGCCAGCAGTTTATCGTTAGGGACGTTGTCCTACGAGCAGTACTTC.

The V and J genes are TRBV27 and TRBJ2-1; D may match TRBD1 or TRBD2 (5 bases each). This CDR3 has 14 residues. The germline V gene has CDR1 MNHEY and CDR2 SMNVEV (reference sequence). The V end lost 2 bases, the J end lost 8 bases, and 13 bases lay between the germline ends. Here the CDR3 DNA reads TGTGCCAGCAGTTTACTAGGGCAGGGAGATGAGCAGTTCTTC. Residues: CASSLLGQGDEQFF.

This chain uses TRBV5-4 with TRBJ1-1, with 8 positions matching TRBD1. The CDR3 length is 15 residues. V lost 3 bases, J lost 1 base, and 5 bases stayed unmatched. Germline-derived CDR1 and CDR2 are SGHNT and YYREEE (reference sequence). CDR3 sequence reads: CASSSGQGQNTEAFF. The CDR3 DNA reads TGTGCCAGCAGCTCCGGACAGGGCCAGAACACTGAAGCTTTCTTT.

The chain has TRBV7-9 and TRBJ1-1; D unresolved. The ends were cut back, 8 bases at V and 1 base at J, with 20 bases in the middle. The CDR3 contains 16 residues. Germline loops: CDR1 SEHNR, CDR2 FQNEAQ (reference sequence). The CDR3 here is CASGPNTAGPNTEAFF. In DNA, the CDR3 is TGTGCCAGCGGACCGAACACGGCAGGACCGAACACTGAAGCTTTCTTT.